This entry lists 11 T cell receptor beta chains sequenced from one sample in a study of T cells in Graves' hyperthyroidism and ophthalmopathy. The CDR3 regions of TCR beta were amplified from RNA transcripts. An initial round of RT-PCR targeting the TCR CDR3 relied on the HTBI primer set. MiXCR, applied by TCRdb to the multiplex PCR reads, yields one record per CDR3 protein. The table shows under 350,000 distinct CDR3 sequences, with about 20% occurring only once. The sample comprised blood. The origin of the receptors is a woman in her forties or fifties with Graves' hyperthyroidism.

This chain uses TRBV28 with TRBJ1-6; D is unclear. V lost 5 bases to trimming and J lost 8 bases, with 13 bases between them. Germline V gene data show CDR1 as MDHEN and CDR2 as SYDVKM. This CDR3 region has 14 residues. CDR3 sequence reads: CASSPRTGDSPLHF. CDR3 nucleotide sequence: TGTGCCAGCAGTCCGAGGACGGGAGATTCACCCCTCCACTTT.

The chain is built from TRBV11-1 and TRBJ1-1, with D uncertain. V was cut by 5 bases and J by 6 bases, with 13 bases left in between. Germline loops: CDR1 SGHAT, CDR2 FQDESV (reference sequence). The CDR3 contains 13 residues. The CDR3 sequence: CASSRTPLPEAFF. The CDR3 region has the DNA TGTGCCAGCAGCCGGACGCCTCTCCCTGAAGCTTTCTTT.

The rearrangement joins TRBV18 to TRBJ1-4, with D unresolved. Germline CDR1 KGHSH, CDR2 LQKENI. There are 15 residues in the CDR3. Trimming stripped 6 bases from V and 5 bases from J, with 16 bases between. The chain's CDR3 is CASSIFGQLNEKLFF. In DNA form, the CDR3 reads TGTGCCAGCTCTATTTTCGGGCAGTTGAATGAAAAACTGTTTTTT.

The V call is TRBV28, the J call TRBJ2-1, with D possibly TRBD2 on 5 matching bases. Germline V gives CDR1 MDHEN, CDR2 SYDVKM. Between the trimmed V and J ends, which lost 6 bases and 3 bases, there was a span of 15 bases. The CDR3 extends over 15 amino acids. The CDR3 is CASSGTSEYYNEQFF. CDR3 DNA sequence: TGTGCCAGCAGCGGAACTAGTGAATACTACAATGAGCAGTTCTTC.

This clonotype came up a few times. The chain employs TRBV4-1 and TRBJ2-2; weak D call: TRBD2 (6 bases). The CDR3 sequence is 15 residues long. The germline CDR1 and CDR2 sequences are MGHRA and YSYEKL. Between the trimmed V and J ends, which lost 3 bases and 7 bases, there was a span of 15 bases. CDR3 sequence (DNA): TGCGCCAGCAGCCAGTACGACACGGGGGACGGGGAGCTGTTTTTT. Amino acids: CASSQYDTGDGELFF.

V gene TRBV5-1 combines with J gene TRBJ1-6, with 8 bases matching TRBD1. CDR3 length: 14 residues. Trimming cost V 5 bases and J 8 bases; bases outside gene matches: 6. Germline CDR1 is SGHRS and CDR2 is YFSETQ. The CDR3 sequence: CASRPGTGDSPLHF. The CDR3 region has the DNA TGCGCCAGCAGGCCCGGGACAGGTGATTCACCCCTCCACTTT.

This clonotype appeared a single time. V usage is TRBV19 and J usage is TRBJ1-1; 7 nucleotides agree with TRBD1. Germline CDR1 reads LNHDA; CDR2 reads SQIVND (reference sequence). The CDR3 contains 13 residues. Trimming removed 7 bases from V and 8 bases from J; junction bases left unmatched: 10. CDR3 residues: CASKAGGMDEAFF. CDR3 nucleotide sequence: TGTGCCAGTAAGGCAGGGGGGATGGACGAAGCTTTCTTT. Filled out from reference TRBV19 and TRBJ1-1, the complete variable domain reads DGGITQSPKYLFRKEGQNVTLSCEQNLNHDAMYWYRQDPGQGLRLIYYSQIVNDFQKGDIAEGYSVSREKKESFPLTVTSAQKNPTAFYLCASKAGGMDEAFFGQGTRLTVV.

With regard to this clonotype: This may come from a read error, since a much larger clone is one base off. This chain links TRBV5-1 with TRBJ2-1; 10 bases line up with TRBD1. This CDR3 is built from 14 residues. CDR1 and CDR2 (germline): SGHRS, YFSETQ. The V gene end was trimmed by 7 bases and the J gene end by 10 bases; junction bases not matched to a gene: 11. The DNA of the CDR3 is TGCGCCAGCCGCTCCGGGACAGGGGAGGGCGAGCAGTTCTTC. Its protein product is CASRSGTGEGEQFF.

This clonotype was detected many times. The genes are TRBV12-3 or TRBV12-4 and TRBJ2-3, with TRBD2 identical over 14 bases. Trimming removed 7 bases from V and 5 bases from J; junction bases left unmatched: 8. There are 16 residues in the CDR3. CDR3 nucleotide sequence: TGTGCCAGCAAAGCGGGACTAGCGGGAGAATTAGATACGCAGTATTTT. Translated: CASKAGLAGELDTQYF.

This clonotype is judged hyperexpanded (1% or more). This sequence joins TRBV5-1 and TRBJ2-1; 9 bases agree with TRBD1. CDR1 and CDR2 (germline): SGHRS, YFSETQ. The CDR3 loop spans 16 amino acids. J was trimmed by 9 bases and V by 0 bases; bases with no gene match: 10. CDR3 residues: CASSLEQGARSSEQFF. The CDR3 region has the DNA TGCGCCAGCAGCTTGGAACAGGGGGCGCGATCAAGTGAGCAGTTCTTC. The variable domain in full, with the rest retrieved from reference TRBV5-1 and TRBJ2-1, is KAGVTQTPRYLIKTRGQQVTLSCSPISGHRSVSWYQQTPGQGLQFLFEYFSETQRNKGNFPGRFSGRQFSNSRSEMNVSTLELGDSALYLCASSLEQGARSSEQFFGPGTRLTVL.

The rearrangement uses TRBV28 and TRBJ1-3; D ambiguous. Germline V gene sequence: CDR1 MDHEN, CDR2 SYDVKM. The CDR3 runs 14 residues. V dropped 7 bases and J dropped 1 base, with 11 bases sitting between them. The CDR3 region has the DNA TGTGCCAGCATTTCTCCGGCGTCTGGAAACACCATATATTTT. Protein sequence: CASISPASGNTIYF.